This TCR beta chain was documented in a study of T cell repertoires in cytomegalovirus infection. The overall study: HLA-B-restricted CMV epitopes that are well studied, plus recently identified HLA-C-restricted ones, were used by the study. Public TCR beta signatures marked donors with CMV infection and the matching HLA.

TCRdb independently ran MiXCR on the reads; one entry per CDR3 protein. This sample yields about 920,000 distinct CDR3 sequences, of which roughly 30% are seen a single time; 13% belongs to the top ten. V dropped 2 bases and J dropped 1 base, with 12 bases sitting between them. CDR3 length equals 15 residues. The germline gives CDR1 MNHGY, CDR2 SAAAGT. Concerning this clonotype itself: The antigen is undetermined.

The study, taken as a whole, reports: HLA-C-restricted CMV clonotypes gave the most frequent clonotype in two of eight donors. Public TCR beta family frequency separated CMV-and-HLA carriers, including in an independent cohort.

The source of this sequence is a human donor in good health (CMV status not recorded). Some clones in this sample may be carry-over from other donors' samples. This specimen was cultured CD8+ T cells from PBMCs, taken from culture after CMV antigen stimulation. The rearrangement uses TRBV6-8 and TRBJ2-7; D tentatively reads TRBD1 or TRBD2 (6 bases each). DNA for the CDR3: TGTGCCAGCAGTTACGATGGGGGGCAGTCCTACGAGCAGTACTTC. Protein product: CASSYDGGQSYEQYF.